The next 10 T cell receptor beta chains were all read from a single sample in a study of cytomegalovirus exposure and HLA in healthy donors. Assay used: immunoSEQ multiplex PCR; TCRdb lists only in-frame clones, some missing. Among 55,000 to 75,000 clones, approximately 90% were seen once, and the ten largest hold 2.5% to 4%. The sequencing input was PBMCs. These receptor sequences come from a man between 18 and 35 years old in good health and CMV-seronegative.

This clone was recorded once. The chain joins TRBV28 to TRBJ2-2; maybe TRBD2 (6 bases). V lost 3 bases to trimming and J lost 6 bases, with 14 bases between them. The CDR3 is made up of 15 amino acids. CDR1 and CDR2 (germline): MDHEN, SYDVKM. The CDR3 protein is CASSLREALAGELFF. The CDR3 coding sequence is TGTGCCAGCAGTTTGAGGGAGGCGTTAGCCGGGGAGCTGTTTTTT.

This chain joins TRBV5-6 and TRBJ2-7; no firm D call. This CDR3 spans 12 amino acids. Trimming stripped 6 bases from V and 4 bases from J, with 11 bases between. Germline V gene lookup returns CDR1 SGHDT and CDR2 YYEEEE. For the CDR3, the DNA is TGTGCCAGCAAGGTATACGGGTACGAGCAGTACTTC. Translation: CASKVYGYEQYF.

The rearrangement uses TRBV5-1 and TRBJ2-7, with TRBD2 as a possible D gene (5 bases). CDR3 length equals 14 residues. V was clipped by 0 bases and J by 3 bases, with 10 bases between them. Germline CDR1 SGHRS, CDR2 YFSETQ. The CDR3 region has the DNA TGCGCCAGCAGCTTGGGGGTAGAGGGCTACGAGCAGTACTTC. Translated: CASSLGVEGYEQYF.

This clone has only one observation. V is TRBV5-1 and J is TRBJ1-3; the D gene is possibly TRBD1 (6 bases). The CDR3 length is 18 residues. The germline V gene encodes CDR1 SGHRS and CDR2 YFSETQ. V lost 4 bases and J 0 bases, leaving 20 bases between the germline ends. CDR3 nucleotide sequence: TGCGCCAGCAGCCTGGGCCTCATACAGGGCCGCTCTGGAAACACCATATATTTT. Its protein is CASSLGLIQGRSGNTIYF.

This CDR3 is CASSLSGTSGRAPGELFF. Written as DNA, the CDR3 is TGTGCCAGCAGTTTATCCGGGACTAGCGGGAGGGCCCCCGGGGAGCTGTTTTTT. The chain joins TRBV28 to TRBJ2-2; TRBD2 agrees at 16 bases. J lost 6 bases, V lost 1 base, and 5 bases had no gene match. The CDR3 consists of 18 residues. Germline V gene lookup returns CDR1 MDHEN and CDR2 SYDVKM.

The V and J genes are TRBV28 and TRBJ2-1; 9 bases agree with TRBD2. The junction had 7 bases not matched to a gene; V was cut back by 6 bases and J by 7 bases. In germline, CDR1 is MDHEN, CDR2 SYDVKM. The CDR3 loop spans 14 amino acids. DNA for the CDR3: TGTGCCAGCAGCCATAGCGGGAGCAGGAATGAGCAGTTCTTC. Encoded protein: CASSHSGSRNEQFF.

A note on this clone: Germline is not matched at one junction end, which may reflect a read error. The J gene is TRBJ1-2, the V gene TRBV7-7; D gene unclear. CDR1 is SSHAT, CDR2 FNYEAQ, per germline (reference sequence). This CDR3 spans 15 amino acids. The CDR3 DNA reads TGTGCTAGCAGCTTAATCCTCAGGCATAGCTATGGCTACACCTTC. It is translated as CASSLILRHSYGYTF.

This clone was counted many times. The genes are TRBV6-5 and TRBJ2-1; D may be TRBD2 (6 bases). V lost 5 bases to trimming and J lost 4 bases, with 12 bases between them. Germline assignment: CDR1 MNHEY and CDR2 SVGAGI. This CDR3 is built from 14 residues. The CDR3 nucleotides read TGTGCCAGCAGTCGCGGACTAAAGTACAATGAGCAGTTCTTC. This codes for CASSRGLKYNEQFF.

The genes are TRBV4-3 and TRBJ2-1; 10 bases map to TRBD2. The CDR3 covers 17 residues. The V gene's germline CDR1 is LGHNA and CDR2 YSLEER. V was clipped by 0 bases and J by 8 bases; unmatched bases: 10. The DNA of the CDR3 is TGCGCCAGCAGCCAAGATCCGGTCAGCGGGAGGGCCTATGAGCAGTTCTTC. Translation gives CASSQDPVSGRAYEQFF.

The chain joins TRBV4-3 to TRBJ2-2, with D possibly TRBD2 on 6 matching bases. This CDR3 region has 15 residues. Germline V gene lookup returns CDR1 LGHNA and CDR2 YSLEER. V shed 1 base and J shed 8 bases, with 14 bases lying between them. The CDR3, as DNA: TGCGCCAGCAGCCAAGTACTAGGAGGGACGGGGGAGCTGTTTTTT. Protein sequence: CASSQVLGGTGELFF.